One sample yielded the 26 T cell receptor beta chains listed below, sequenced in a study of CD8 T cells in ankylosing spondylitis. TCRdb reprocessed the 5' RACE reads with MiXCR, giving one entry per CDR3 protein. The sample has 200,000 to 300,000 distinct CDR3 sequences; under 30% are singletons. The sample consisted of blood, either unsorted or a sorted T cell fraction (not recorded which). The receptors were gathered from a male donor with ankylosing spondylitis or in good health (not recorded which).

CDR3 loop: CSPSAGGHGEQFF. CDR3 nucleotides: TGCAGCCCTTCCGCGGGCGGGCATGGTGAGCAGTTCTTC. J is TRBJ2-1 and V is TRBV20-1; perhaps TRBD2 as D (5 bases). The CDR3 covers 13 residues. Looked up from germline, CDR1 is DFQATT and CDR2 is SNEGSKA (reference sequence).

The chain carries TRBV12-5 and TRBJ2-5, with a weak D call TRBD1 (6 bases). With 6 bases removed from V and 5 bases from J, the gap between germline ends came to 13 bases. The CDR3 is made up of 13 amino acids. Germline V lookup: CDR1 LGHNT, CDR2 FRNRAP. The CDR3: CASGHRDGETQYF. CDR3 coding DNA: TGTGCTAGTGGCCACAGGGACGGGGAGACCCAGTACTTC.

V gene TRBV7-9 combines with J gene TRBJ1-6; the D is unclear. The germline CDR1 and CDR2 sequences are SEHNR and FQNEAQ (reference sequence). The V end was cut by 5 bases, the J end by 3 bases, with 8 bases between. The CDR3 is 14 residues long. The CDR3: CASSRGVYNSPLHF. CDR3 DNA: TGTGCCAGCAGCCGCGGAGTCTATAATTCACCCCTCCACTTT.

This clonotype was detected once. The rearrangement joins TRBV2 to TRBJ2-3; D might be TRBD2 (6 bases). Germline CDR1 is SNHLY and CDR2 is FYNNEI. This CDR3 is built from 13 residues. Trimming took off 5 bases at V and 13 bases at J, with 19 bases between the two ends. CDR3 sequence: CASSTSQRSMEYF. For the CDR3, the DNA is TGTGCCAGCAGTACTAGCCAAAGGTCCATGGAGTATTTT.

The chain joins TRBV12-3 or TRBV12-4 to TRBJ2-2; D is perhaps TRBD1 (6 bases). The CDR3 runs 14 residues. V lost 9 bases to trimming and J lost 0 bases, with 11 bases between them. This chain's CDR3 is CASTDSSNTGELFF. The CDR3 DNA follows: TGTGCCAGTACGGACAGTTCGAACACCGGGGAGCTGTTTTTT.

J is TRBJ2-3 and V is TRBV20-1; weak D call: TRBD1 (6 bases). This CDR3 contains 12 residues. Germline V gene sequence: CDR1 DFQATT, CDR2 SNEGSKA (reference sequence). V gave up 4 bases and J gave up 4 bases, with 9 bases separating them. DNA for the CDR3: TGCAGTGCTACTAACAGGGCAGATACGCAGTATTTT. This translates into CSATNRADTQYF.

A few counts support this clonotype. The chain joins TRBV5-1 to TRBJ2-7; D might be TRBD1 (6 bases). Germline V lookup: CDR1 SGHRS, CDR2 YFSETQ. Trimming took off 2 bases at V and 7 bases at J, with 16 bases between the two ends. The CDR3 covers 14 residues. The CDR3 sequence: CASSFAGAGGEQYF. The CDR3 DNA reads TGCGCCAGCAGCTTCGCAGGGGCAGGCGGGGAGCAGTACTTC.

This clonotype was counted many times. V and J are TRBV3-1 and TRBJ2-1, with D tentatively TRBD1 (6 bases). The V end lost 3 bases, the J end lost 8 bases, and 14 bases lay between the germline ends. The germline gives CDR1 LGHDT, CDR2 YNNKEL (reference sequence). The CDR3 sequence is 14 residues long. For the CDR3, the DNA is TGTGCCAGCAGCCATGGTTACAGGGACCATGAGCAGTTCTTC. It encodes CASSHGYRDHEQFF.

This clonotype appeared a few times. The chain links TRBV6-5 to TRBJ2-7; D is ambiguous. The germline V gene encodes CDR1 MNHEY and CDR2 SVGAGI. Trimming took 0 bases from V and 5 from J, leaving 11 bases between them. The CDR3 totals 14 residues. The CDR3, as DNA: TGTGCCAGCAGTTACTCGAAAAAGGCAAACGAGCAGTACTTC. Protein sequence: CASSYSKKANEQYF.

This clonotype was recorded a few times. The rearrangement uses TRBV5-1 and TRBJ2-1; 14 positions agree with TRBD2. CDR1 is SGHRS and CDR2 is YFSETQ in the germline V gene. This CDR3 is 17 amino acids long. Losses at the gene ends were 4 bases for V and 1 base for J; bases not matched to a gene: 4. This CDR3 is CASSPRLAGGSYNEQFF. The CDR3 DNA reads TGCGCCAGCAGCCCAAGACTAGCGGGGGGGTCCTACAATGAGCAGTTCTTC.

CDR3 nucleotides: TGCAGTGCTAGGGCAGGGGGCGCAACCACAGATACGCAGTATTTT. Translating gives CSARAGGATTDTQYF. The chain employs TRBV20-1 and TRBJ2-3, with 8 bases fitting TRBD1. The CDR3 loop spans 15 amino acids. Germline V gene data show CDR1 as DFQATT and CDR2 as SNEGSKA (reference sequence). Trimming at V came to 3 bases and at J to 2 bases, leaving 7 bases not matched to a gene.

The chain has TRBV10-3 and TRBJ2-3, with TRBD2 identical over 7 bases. The J segment lost 1 base and the V segment lost 6 bases, leaving 4 bases of the junction unmatched. The CDR3 is 14 amino acids. Germline lookup yields CDR1 ENHRY and CDR2 SYGVKD. CDR3 loop: CAIRASGRTDTQYF. As DNA, the CDR3 is TGTGCCATCAGGGCTAGCGGCCGCACAGATACGCAGTATTTT.

The rearrangement uses TRBV12-3 or TRBV12-4 and TRBJ1-1; TRBD1 matches at 7 bases. Unmatched junction bases numbered 12, after V lost 2 bases and J lost 6 bases. This CDR3 has 16 residues. The CDR3 DNA follows: TGTGCCAGCAGTTTACGGGACAGAAGAACCAACGCTGAAGCTTTCTTT. It translates to CASSLRDRRTNAEAFF.

This clonotype was observed many times. The chain is built from TRBV12-3 or TRBV12-4 and TRBJ2-5; TRBD1 agrees at 7 bases. The CDR3 runs to 13 residues. V gave up 5 bases and J gave up 6 bases; unmatched junction bases: 6. This CDR3 is CASSARQGQTQYF. CDR3 nucleotides: TGTGCCAGCAGTGCCCGACAGGGACAGACCCAGTACTTC.

This clonotype was seen many times. The chain employs TRBV20-1 and TRBJ2-7; D gene uncertain. This CDR3 region has 11 residues. Trimming pared 5 bases from V and 1 base from J, leaving 6 bases between. Germline CDR1 reads DFQATT; CDR2 reads SNEGSKA (reference sequence). In DNA form, the CDR3 reads TGCAGTGCTGCGAGATCCTACGAGCAGTACTTC. Translated, it gives CSAARSYEQYF.

This clonotype was seen only a few times. This chain links TRBV10-3 with TRBJ2-7, with TRBD1 matching 7 bases. The CDR3 loop spans 15 amino acids. Trimming at V came to 2 bases and at J to 1 base, leaving 5 bases not matched to a gene. CDR1 is ENHRY, CDR2 SYGVKD, per germline. This chain's CDR3 is CAISEDRVGSYEQYF. The CDR3 DNA reads TGTGCCATCAGTGAGGACAGGGTAGGGTCCTACGAGCAGTACTTC.

In this sample, this clonotype turned up many times. V gene TRBV12-3 or TRBV12-4 combines with J gene TRBJ1-4; D is unclear. V was trimmed by 5 bases and J by 5 bases, leaving 6 bases between them. This CDR3 comprises 12 residues. CDR3 sequence reads: CASSAPNEKLFF. The CDR3 DNA reads TGTGCCAGCAGTGCACCCAATGAAAAACTGTTTTTT.

This clonotype was seen at least ten times. The V gene is TRBV12-3 or TRBV12-4, the J gene TRBJ2-1; D is undetermined. This CDR3 contains 14 residues. V gave up 0 bases and J gave up 4 bases, with 7 bases separating them. The CDR3 loop reads CASSLALGYNEQFF. For the CDR3, the DNA is TGTGCCAGCAGTTTAGCGCTTGGTTACAATGAGCAGTTCTTC.

The genes are TRBV20-1 and TRBJ2-2, with no clear D. Trimming removed 6 bases from V and 6 bases from J, with 20 bases in between. This CDR3 has 15 amino acids. The germline gives CDR1 DFQATT, CDR2 SNEGSKA (reference sequence). CDR3 nucleotides: TGCAGTGCACCGGGCTCCGGGCGTAGTGCCGGGGAGCTGTTTTTT. Amino acids: CSAPGSGRSAGELFF.

This clonotype was counted between two and nine times. An end of the junction does not agree with germline; a read error may underlie this. V is TRBV7-7 and J is TRBJ2-7, with 7 bases fitting TRBD1. Germline-derived CDR1 and CDR2 are SSHAT and FNYEAQ (reference sequence). The CDR3 runs to 14 residues. CDR3 coding DNA: TGTGCTAGCAGCCCGACAGGGCACTCCTACGAGCAGTACTTC. It translates to CASSPTGHSYEQYF.

This rearrangement joins TRBV20-1 to TRBJ2-7; 11 positions agree with TRBD2. There are 16 residues in the CDR3. Losses at the gene ends were 6 bases for V and 2 bases for J; bases not matched to a gene: 12. Looked up from germline, CDR1 is DFQATT and CDR2 is SNEGSKA (reference sequence). In nucleotides, the CDR3 is TGCAGTGCCCCCACCGAAAATAGCGGGGGGGCCTACGAGCAGTACTTC. Protein: CSAPTENSGGAYEQYF.

In this sample, this clonotype turned up many times. V and J are TRBV27 and TRBJ2-1; D perhaps matches TRBD1 (6 bases). The CDR3 sequence is 14 residues long. V gave up 7 bases and J gave up 3 bases, with 13 bases separating them. Germline V gene lookup returns CDR1 MNHEY and CDR2 SMNVEV (reference sequence). DNA of the CDR3: TGTGCCAGCACTACTGACAGGAACTACAATGAGCAGTTCTTC. It is translated as CASTTDRNYNEQFF.

This clonotype was observed a handful of times. The J gene is TRBJ2-7, the V gene TRBV7-4; D unresolved. CDR1 is SGHVT and CDR2 is SQSDAQ in the germline V gene. This CDR3 contains 10 residues. V dropped 6 bases and J dropped 7 bases, with 7 bases sitting between them. CDR3 DNA: TGTGCCAGCAGTCCTGGGGAGCAGTACTTC. Residues: CASSPGEQYF.

The rearrangement joins TRBV5-6 to TRBJ2-3; tentatively, D is TRBD1 (6 bases). The CDR3 is made up of 14 amino acids. The V end lost 4 bases, the J end lost 1 base, and 10 bases lay between the germline ends. Germline loops: CDR1 SGHDT, CDR2 YYEEEE. CDR3 DNA: TGTGCCAGCAGCGGGGGCCCAGGCACAGATACGCAGTATTTT. Encoded protein: CASSGGPGTDTQYF. Supplemented by reference TRBV5-6 and TRBJ2-3, the full variable domain reads DAGVTQSPTHLIKTRGQQVTLRCSPKSGHDTVSWYQQALGQGPQFIFQYYEEEERQRGNFPDRFSGHQFPNYSSELNVNALLLGDSALYLCASSGGPGTDTQYFGPGTRLTVL.

V gene TRBV12-3 or TRBV12-4 combines with J gene TRBJ1-5, with D hard to call. This CDR3 has 12 amino acids. V lost 6 bases to trimming and J lost 4 bases, with 7 bases between them. In nucleotides, the CDR3 is TGTGCCAGCAGCTCTTATAATCAGCCCCAGCATTTT. The encoded protein is CASSSYNQPQHF.

The V call is TRBV20-1, the J call TRBJ1-1; D gene uncertain. The germline V gene has CDR1 DFQATT and CDR2 SNEGSKA (reference sequence). Trimming cost V 3 bases and J 6 bases, with 11 bases left between them. The CDR3 extends over 12 amino acids. The CDR3 loop is CSARRGNSEAFF. The CDR3 DNA reads as TGCAGTGCTAGGAGAGGTAACTCTGAAGCTTTCTTT.